The rows below give T cell receptor beta chains drawn from one sample of a study of T-cell memory formation after mild COVID-19. From the 5' RACE reads, TCRdb called clonotypes with MiXCR, one entry per CDR3 protein. Altogether about 400,000 distinct CDR3 sequences are present, 23% being singletons, with the ten largest covering about an eighth. The sample comprised PBMCs or a T cell subset sorted from them (not recorded which). These receptors were collected from an adult woman who had mild COVID-19 (a few samples of this study predate the infection). Cell type and time point are not known. Both conserved end residues are part of each CDR3. Fields, in order: D gene, J gene, V gene, clone size, CDR3 protein, CDR3 DNA. The D gene is left open where the match is weak. Only part of the rows carry a size: once, few, many, or a class if the clone is expanded.

TRBD2 TRBJ2-3 TRBV7-9 NA CASSLSSGAYTDTQYF TGTGCCAGCAGCTTATCTAGCGGGGCGTACACAGATACGCAGTATTTT
TRBD1 TRBJ2-3 TRBV7-9 few CASSPRTGSRASTDTQYF TGTGCCAGCAGCCCCAGGACAGGGTCTAGGGCTAGCACAGATACGCAGTATTTT
NA TRBJ1-1 TRBV20-1 few CSALSGLGTEAFF TGCAGTGCTCTGAGCGGGCTGGGCACTGAAGCTTTCTTT
NA TRBJ1-4 TRBV13 few CASYESATNEKLFF TGTGCCAGCTATGAGAGCGCAACTAATGAAAAACTGTTTTTT
NA TRBJ2-5 TRBV12-3/TRBV12-4 NA CASCHRWAETQYF TGTGCCAGTTGTCACCGGTGGGCAGAGACCCAGTACTTC
TRBD1 TRBJ2-6 TRBV4-1 NA CASSQGYLPGQGLSGANVLTF TGCGCCAGCAGCCAAGGCTACCTACCGGGACAGGGTCTCTCTGGGGCCAACGTCCTGACTTTC
NA TRBJ2-7 TRBV5-6 many CASSLGTGRYEQYF TGTGCCAGCAGCTTGGGCACAGGAAGATACGAGCAGTACTTC
TRBD1 TRBJ1-2 TRBV30 NA CAWSARDRGPFGYTF TGTGCCTGGAGTGCCCGGGACAGGGGGCCTTTTGGCTACACCTTC
TRBD2 TRBJ2-7 TRBV4-3 few CASSHTSGREQYF TGCGCCAGCAGCCATACTAGCGGGAGGGAGCAGTACTTC
NA TRBJ2-7 TRBV2 NA CASSEIDSYEQYF TGTGCCAGCAGTGAAATTGACTCCTACGAGCAGTACTTC
NA TRBJ1-6 TRBV2 NA CASSEALRSGREPLHF TGTGCCAGCAGTGAAGCGCTTCGGTCAGGGCGTGAACCCCTCCACTTT
NA TRBJ2-3 TRBV11-1 NA CASSLGAVAAGTDTQYF TGTGCCAGCAGCTTAGGCGCGGTAGCGGCTGGCACAGATACGCAGTATTTT
NA TRBJ1-1 TRBV12-3/TRBV12-4 NA CASIYRVEDTEAFF TGTGCCAGCATATACAGGGTCGAAGACACTGAAGCTTTCTTT
NA TRBJ1-6 TRBV6-5 NA CASSYSSGNSPLHF TGTGCCAGCAGTTACTCTTCAGGGAATTCACCCCTCCACTTT
TRBD2 TRBJ2-4 TRBV7-9 NA CASSLLQAGVAKNIQYF TGTGCCAGCAGCCTTCTCCAAGCGGGAGTGGCCAAAAACATTCAGTACTTC
NA TRBJ2-1 TRBV6-5 NA CASTGPNEQFF TGTGCCAGCACGGGACCCAATGAGCAGTTCTTC
NA TRBJ2-3 TRBV5-1 few CASKLHTDTQYF TGCGCCAGCAAACTTCACACAGATACGCAGTATTTT
TRBD2 TRBJ2-1 TRBV20-1 few CSARAPSTSGRVEQFF TGCAGTGCTAGAGCTCCCTCGACTAGCGGGAGGGTTGAGCAGTTCTTC
NA TRBJ1-2 TRBV6-5 few CASSLRQSTEGYTF TGTGCCAGCAGTTTGCGGCAGTCCACGGAGGGCTACACCTTC
NA TRBJ2-3 TRBV9 few CASSSGTTDTQYF TGTGCCAGCAGCTCCGGGACCACAGATACGCAGTATTTT
TRBD2 TRBJ2-5 TRBV9 few CASSPSSSGKYQETQYF TGTGCCAGCAGCCCCTCGTCTAGCGGAAAGTACCAAGAGACCCAGTACTTC
TRBD2 TRBJ2-3 TRBV7-3 few CASSPQGLAGGGTDTQYF TGTGCCAGCAGCCCCCAGGGACTAGCGGGGGGTGGCACAGATACGCAGTATTTT
NA TRBJ2-3 TRBV29-1 NA CSAGGYTDTQYF TGCAGTGCTGGGGGTTACACAGATACGCAGTATTTT